The 6 T cell receptor beta chains in this list originate from one sample, sequenced in a study of T cells in Graves' hyperthyroidism and ophthalmopathy. TCR beta CDR3 region amplification was performed from RNA transcripts. RT-PCR in the first round (using the HTBI primer set) targeted the TCR CDR3. TCRdb reanalysed the multiplex PCR reads using MiXCR and keeps one entry per CDR3 protein. Of 35,000 to 45,000 distinct CDR3 sequences in the sample, about 50% are singletons; the top ten hold about 6%. The source material was blood. These receptors were taken from a woman aged 50 to 65 with Graves' hyperthyroidism that later progressed to Graves' ophthalmopathy.

This clonotype was counted many times. The chain couples TRBV7-2 to TRBJ2-1; weak D call: TRBD2 (6 bases). CDR1 is SGHTA, CDR2 FQGNSA, per germline. Trimming shortened V by 3 bases and J by 4 bases, and 19 bases separated the two germline ends. The length of the CDR3 is 17 residues. CDR3 sequence (DNA): TGTGCCAGCAGCTTTCTCAGGACGGGAGTGGGGTACAATGAGCAGTTCTTC. Its protein is CASSFLRTGVGYNEQFF.

This clonotype appeared a single time. The J gene is TRBJ2-3, the V gene TRBV6-2 or TRBV6-3; D perhaps matches TRBD1 (5 bases). The J call may be faulty, since TRBJ1-5 better matches the DNA end. The germline gives CDR1 MNHEY, CDR2 SVGEGT. This CDR3 comprises 13 residues. The CDR3 region is CASGALQVDTQHF. DNA of the CDR3: TGTGCCAGCGGTGCCCTACAGGTAGATACGCAGCATTTT.

This clonotype occurred many times. The chain carries TRBV28 and TRBJ2-5, with 12 bases fitting TRBD2. The germline V gene encodes CDR1 MDHEN and CDR2 SYDVKM. The CDR3 totals 18 residues. The junction had 14 bases not matched to a gene; V was cut back by 4 bases and J by 5 bases. This CDR3 is CASSSRRLAGVPQETQYF. The CDR3, as DNA: TGTGCCAGCAGTTCCCGGAGACTAGCGGGAGTCCCCCAGGAGACCCAGTACTTC.

By share, this clonotype counts as medium-sized. The gene calls are TRBV7-3 and TRBJ2-1; D remains unclear. This CDR3 spans 13 amino acids. V was cut by 0 bases and J by 7 bases, with 7 bases left in between. Germline-derived CDR1 and CDR2 are SGHTA and FQGTGA. The CDR3 protein is CASSLTEGNEQFF. The CDR3 bases are TGTGCCAGCAGCTTAACGGAAGGGAATGAGCAGTTCTTC. Supplemented by reference TRBV7-3 and TRBJ2-1, the full variable domain reads GAGVSQTPSNKVTEKGKYVELRCDPISGHTALYWYRQSLGQGPEFLIYFQGTGAADDSGLPNDRFFAVRPEGSVSTLKIQRTERGDSAVYLCASSLTEGNEQFFGPGTRLTVL.

With respect to this clonotype: This clone may be a read error of a much larger clone one base away. The chain has TRBV30 and TRBJ1-1; unclear D gene. The germline gives CDR1 GTSNPN, CDR2 SVGIG (reference sequence). There are 13 residues in the CDR3. The CDR3 loop is CAWGVAVNTEAFF. The CDR3, as DNA: TGTGCCTGGGGTGTGGCAGTGAACACTGAAGCTTTCTTT. The complete variable domain, with remaining parts taken from reference TRBV30 and TRBJ1-1, reads SQTIHQWPATLVQPVGSPLSLECTVEGTSNPNLYWYRQAAGRGLQLLFYSVGIGQISSEVPQNLSASRPQDRQFILSSKKLLLSDSGFYLCAWGVAVNTEAFFGQGTRLTVV.

J is TRBJ1-1 and V is TRBV2; D is ambiguous. This CDR3 region has 15 residues. V was clipped by 7 bases and J by 3 bases, with 18 bases between them. Germline assignment: CDR1 SNHLY and CDR2 FYNNEI. The CDR3 reads CASTLVTKSDTEAFF. CDR3 in DNA: TGTGCCAGCACCCTCGTTACTAAATCGGACACTGAAGCTTTCTTT.